This T cell receptor (beta chain) comes out of a study of T cells after yellow fever vaccination. This clonotype was detected ten times or more. Each CDR3 protein is one row after TCRdb ran MiXCR on the 5' RACE reads. The sample yields 200,000 to 250,000 distinct CDR3 sequences, less than 9% seen once. Germline V CDR1 and CDR2: LNHNV, YYDKDF (reference sequence). Trimming took 1 base from V and 0 from J; bases not matched to a gene: 12. This CDR3 comprises 19 residues. The sequenced sample was CD4+ T cells sorted from PBMCs, obtained 15 days after the yellow fever booster vaccination. This clonotype originated in a man aged 25-45 years who received the YFV17D yellow fever vaccine. The chain carries TRBV15 and TRBJ2-3, with TRBD2 matching 8 bases. The CDR3 coding sequence is TGTGCCACCAGCAGAGGGTTGTTGGCGGGAGGTCGAAGCACAGATACGCAGTATTTT. It is translated as CATSRGLLAGGRSTDTQYF.